Presented here are 27 T cell receptor beta chains from one specimen sequenced in a study of OX40 agonist ivuxolimab in advanced cancers. The repertoire was sequenced with immunoSEQ multiplex PCR; TCRdb's copy has only in-frame clones and lacks some. The sample includes about 68,000 clones, approximately 88% of them seen just once. The material was CD4+ or CD8+ T cells sorted from blood, obtained in a trial of the OX40 agonist ivuxolimab. These receptor sequences come from an adult with an advanced solid tumor such as melanoma, head and neck, liver or kidney cancer.

This chain joins TRBV11-2 and TRBJ1-2; D is ambiguous. The ends were cut back, 1 base at V and 3 bases at J, with 9 bases in the middle. CDR3 length: 14 residues. Germline V gene sequence: CDR1 SGHAT, CDR2 FQNNGV. This chain's CDR3 is CASSLVPRDYGYTF. DNA for the CDR3: TGTGCCAGCAGCTTAGTCCCGAGGGACTATGGCTACACCTTC.

The chain joins TRBV7-6 to TRBJ2-1; 8 nucleotides align to TRBD1. V shed 3 bases, J shed 10 bases, and the junction held 23 bases outside the gene matches. Germline values: CDR1 SGHVS, CDR2 FNYEAQ. This CDR3 is built from 19 residues. The CDR3 protein is CASSFRRRGLPPRKGEQFF. The CDR3 DNA follows: TGTGCCAGCAGCTTCCGGCGCAGGGGGCTACCCCCCAGGAAAGGGGAGCAGTTCTTC.

The chain recombines TRBV7-2 with TRBJ1-1, with D possibly matching TRBD1 (5 bases). The CDR3 is 16 residues long. The V and J ends lost 1 base and 5 bases respectively, with 17 bases between them. CDR1 is SGHTA, CDR2 FQGNSA, per germline. The CDR3 loop reads CASSLGVSGTLTEAFF. CDR3 nucleotides: TGTGCCAGCAGCTTAGGAGTCTCCGGGACTCTAACTGAAGCTTTCTTT.

The chain combines TRBV28 with TRBJ2-1; TRBD2 aligns across 10 bases. In germline, CDR1 is MDHEN, CDR2 SYDVKM. The junction had 9 bases not matched to a gene; V was cut back by 7 bases and J by 6 bases. The CDR3 loop spans 15 amino acids. Here the CDR3 DNA reads TGTGCCAGCACAGAGGCGTCTAGCGGGAGCAATGAGCAGTTCTTC. It codes for CASTEASSGSNEQFF.

This chain links TRBV7-9 with TRBJ1-1, with 7 bases identical to TRBD1. Looked up from germline, CDR1 is SEHNR and CDR2 is FQNEAQ (reference sequence). The CDR3 length is 14 residues. The V gene end was trimmed by 1 base and the J gene end by 1 base; junction bases not matched to a gene: 0. The CDR3 DNA reads TGTGCCAGCAGCTTAGGACAGGGGAACACTGAAGCTTTCTTT. Translated: CASSLGQGNTEAFF.

The rearrangement links TRBV7-9 to TRBJ1-4, with a tentative D call TRBD1 (5 bases). V lost 5 bases, J lost 8 bases, and 24 bases lay in between. Germline V lookup: CDR1 SEHNR, CDR2 FQNEAQ (reference sequence). The CDR3 is 17 residues long. The CDR3 nucleotides are TGTGCCAGCAGCGCCCCCCTGTCGAGGGGAGTACGGGAAAAACTGTTTTTT. This encodes CASSAPLSRGVREKLFF.

V and J are TRBV30 and TRBJ2-3, with D possibly matching TRBD2 (5 bases). V gave up 4 bases and J gave up 0 bases, with 14 bases separating them. CDR1 is GTSNPN and CDR2 is SVGIG in the germline V gene (reference sequence). The CDR3 extends over 15 amino acids. The CDR3 is CAWTDYAASTDTQYF. In DNA form, the CDR3 reads TGTGCCTGGACTGACTACGCGGCTAGCACAGATACGCAGTATTTT.

V and J are TRBV28 and TRBJ1-5; tentatively, D is TRBD1 (5 bases). The CDR3 consists of 16 residues. The germline CDR1 and CDR2 sequences are MDHEN and SYDVKM. V was shortened by 3 bases and J by 3 bases, with 15 bases between the two germline ends. CDR3 residues: CASSFLGTRSNQPQHF. CDR3 coding DNA: TGTGCCAGCAGTTTCCTGGGGACCAGGTCCAATCAGCCCCAGCATTTT.

Here the CDR3 DNA reads TGCGCCAGCAGCTTGGGGCCTAGTCAGGAGGCCCAGTACTTC. Its translation is CASSLGPSQEAQYF. This chain joins TRBV5-1 and TRBJ2-5, with D maybe TRBD2 (5 bases). V was pared by 0 bases and J by 9 bases, with 15 bases between. Germline CDR1 SGHRS, CDR2 YFSETQ. There are 14 residues in the CDR3.

The chain has TRBV30 and TRBJ2-5; the D gene is possibly TRBD1 (6 bases). The CDR3 runs 13 residues. V was trimmed by 4 bases and J by 7 bases, leaving 16 bases between them. CDR1 is GTSNPN, CDR2 SVGIG, per germline (reference sequence). The CDR3 coding sequence is TGTGCCTGGACCCAGGGGTTCGCCCGGACCCAGTACTTC. It encodes CAWTQGFARTQYF.

This chain uses TRBV7-2 with TRBJ2-1; 7 bases fit TRBD2. V shed 2 bases and J 13 bases; nucleotides not matched to a gene: 8. This CDR3 has 13 amino acids. Germline V gene lookup returns CDR1 SGHTA and CDR2 FQGNSA. In DNA, the CDR3 is TGTGCCAGCAGCTTATTACGGGAGGTTAGCCAGTTCTTC. Translation: CASSLLREVSQFF.

The rearrangement joins TRBV28 to TRBJ2-1, with D hard to call. The V gene's germline CDR1 is MDHEN and CDR2 SYDVKM. The CDR3 is 14 residues long. V lost 3 bases and J lost 10, with 16 bases in between. The CDR3 loop reads CASSLTPDLGEQFF. The CDR3 coding sequence is TGTGCCAGCAGTTTGACTCCTGATTTGGGGGAGCAGTTCTTC.

The chain joins TRBV9 to TRBJ1-4, with D unclear. CDR1 and CDR2 from the germline V gene are SGDLS and YYNGEE. Trimming took 4 bases from V and 3 from J, leaving 13 bases between them. This CDR3 comprises 15 residues. This chain's CDR3 is CASSWGNSPNEKLFF. CDR3 nucleotides: TGTGCCAGCAGCTGGGGTAATTCACCTAATGAAAAACTGTTTTTT.

This clone has only a few counts. The chain couples TRBV28 to TRBJ1-1, with TRBD1 as a possible D gene (5 bases). Per germline, CDR1 MDHEN and CDR2 SYDVKM. Trimming cost V 5 bases and J 3 bases, with 7 bases left between them. This CDR3 has 12 amino acids. The CDR3 DNA reads as TGTGCCAGCAGTGAGGGGTACACTGAAGCTTTCTTT. It translates to CASSEGYTEAFF.

The chain joins TRBV6-6 to TRBJ1-2; 9 positions match TRBD1. After removal of 2 bases from V and 8 bases from J, the junction contained 9 bases not matched to a gene. CDR3 size: 15 residues. Germline-derived CDR1 and CDR2 are MNHNY and SVGAGI (reference sequence). CDR3 nucleotide sequence: TGTGCCAGCAGTTACACGGACAGGGGTCTTAGGGGCTACACCTTC. It specifies CASSYTDRGLRGYTF.

The gene calls are TRBV4-1 and TRBJ1-5; weak D call: TRBD1 (6 bases). V was shortened by 3 bases and J by 3 bases, with 18 bases between the two germline ends. The germline CDR1 and CDR2 sequences are MGHRA and YSYEKL. The CDR3 is 17 amino acids. CDR3 amino acids: CASSQTIIRGPNQPQHF. CDR3 bases: TGCGCCAGCAGCCAGACGATAATACGGGGGCCCAATCAGCCCCAGCATTTT.

CDR3 protein: CASSPPGLAGSTDTQYF. The CDR3, as DNA: TGTGCCAGCAGCCCACCGGGACTAGCGGGGAGCACAGATACGCAGTATTTT. This rearrangement joins TRBV7-3 to TRBJ2-3, with TRBD2 matching 13 bases. CDR1 is SGHTA, CDR2 FQGTGA, per germline. With V trimmed by 5 bases and J by 0 bases, 5 bases remained unmatched. The CDR3 has 17 amino acids.

This sequence joins TRBV27 and TRBJ2-1; no definite D call. V was clipped by 6 bases and J by 9 bases, with 18 bases between them. The CDR3 covers 14 residues. Germline V CDR1 and CDR2: MNHEY, SMNVEV (reference sequence). CDR3 DNA sequence: TGTGCCAGCAGCCCACCCCCCGGCTCCGGTGAGCAGTTCTTC. This gives the protein CASSPPPGSGEQFF.

CDR3 loop: CASSRGAVSYEQYF. The CDR3 DNA is TGTGCCAGCAGCCGGGGGGCCGTCTCCTACGAGCAGTACTTC. The J gene is TRBJ2-7, the V gene TRBV7-9, with D possibly being TRBD2 (7 bases). Germline V CDR1 and CDR2: SEHNR, FQNEAQ (reference sequence). This CDR3 region has 14 residues. Trimming stripped 5 bases from V and 0 bases from J, with 11 bases between. Complete variable domain (other parts from reference TRBV7-9 and TRBJ2-7): DTGVSQNPRHKITKRGQNVTFRCDPISEHNRLYWYRQTLGQGPEFLTYFQNEAQLEKSRLLSDRFSAERPKGSFSTLEIQRTEQGDSAMYLCASSRGAVSYEQYFGPGTRLTVT.

V and J are TRBV16 and TRBJ2-3; D gene unclear. Germline V gives CDR1 KGHSY, CDR2 FQNENV. This CDR3 region has 14 residues. Trimming took 2 bases from V and 0 from J, leaving 6 bases between them. This CDR3 is CASSQGFSTDTQYF. CDR3 DNA sequence: TGTGCCAGCAGCCAAGGATTTAGCACAGATACGCAGTATTTT. Together with reference TRBV16 and TRBJ2-3, the CDR3 gives the full variable domain: GEEVAQTPKHLVRGEGQKAKLYCAPIKGHSYVFWYQQVLKNEFKFLISFQNENVFDETGMPKERFSAKCLPNSPCSLEIQATKLEDSAVYFCASSQGFSTDTQYFGPGTRLTVL.

The genes are TRBV9 and TRBJ2-2; 13 bases match TRBD2. The CDR3 covers 17 residues. Germline CDR1 SGDLS, CDR2 YYNGEE. Trimming took 2 bases from V and 6 from J; bases not matched to a gene: 7. The CDR3: CASSVTSGRMIPGELFF. The DNA for the CDR3 is TGTGCCAGCAGCGTGACTAGCGGGAGGATGATACCCGGGGAGCTGTTTTTT. Full variable domain (outside the CDR3, taken from reference TRBV9 and TRBJ2-2): DSGVTQTPKHLITATGQRVTLRCSPRSGDLSVYWYQQSLDQGLQFLIQYYNGEERAKGNILERFSAQQFPDLHSELNLSSLELGDSALYFCASSVTSGRMIPGELFFGEGSRLTVL.

This clone appeared a few times. CDR3 protein: CASSVLPEQTEAFF. DNA for the CDR3: TGTGCCAGCAGCGTACTCCCCGAACAGACTGAAGCTTTCTTT. This rearrangement joins TRBV9 to TRBJ1-1; D gene ambiguous. Looked up from germline, CDR1 is SGDLS and CDR2 is YYNGEE. The CDR3 is made up of 14 amino acids. V dropped 1 base and J dropped 5 bases, with 12 bases sitting between them.

The chain uses TRBV28 and TRBJ1-1, with a possible D match to TRBD1 (6 bases). The V and J ends lost 6 bases and 4 bases respectively, with 21 bases between them. Germline values: CDR1 MDHEN, CDR2 SYDVKM. The CDR3 is 16 amino acids. The DNA for the CDR3 is TGTGCCAGCAGCCTATGGGGGGCAGGGAGGAGCACTGAAGCTTTCTTT. This gives the protein CASSLWGAGRSTEAFF.

The chain employs TRBV29-1 and TRBJ2-7, with D possibly TRBD1 on 6 matching bases. V lost 3 bases and J lost 4, with 22 bases in between. Per the germline V gene, CDR1 is SQVTM and CDR2 is ANQGSEA. CDR3 size: 16 residues. The CDR3 loop is CSVEGLPGHQLYEQYF. CDR3 nucleotide sequence: TGCAGCGTTGAGGGTTTGCCGGGACACCAACTTTACGAGCAGTACTTC.

The chain couples TRBV9 to TRBJ2-1; D not certain. The germline V gene encodes CDR1 SGDLS and CDR2 YYNGEE. CDR3 length: 16 residues. Trimming removed 4 bases from V and 0 bases from J, with 14 bases in between. CDR3 nucleotide sequence: TGTGCCAGCAGCCCTTACCCCAGTAGCTCCTACAATGAGCAGTTCTTC. Translating it yields CASSPYPSSSYNEQFF. Drawing the rest from reference TRBV9 and TRBJ2-1, the complete variable domain is DSGVTQTPKHLITATGQRVTLRCSPRSGDLSVYWYQQSLDQGLQFLIQYYNGEERAKGNILERFSAQQFPDLHSELNLSSLELGDSALYFCASSPYPSSSYNEQFFGPGTRLTVL.

This sequence joins TRBV19 and TRBJ2-2; D may correspond to TRBD1 or TRBD2 (6 bases each). This CDR3 is 16 amino acids long. The V gene lost 6 bases and the J gene lost 7 bases, with 21 bases spanning the gap. Germline V gene sequence: CDR1 LNHDA, CDR2 SQIVND (reference sequence). The CDR3 protein is CASRKRFPGGHGELFF. For the CDR3, the DNA is TGTGCCAGTAGAAAGCGGTTTCCCGGGGGCCACGGGGAGCTGTTTTTT.

V gene TRBV6-1 combines with J gene TRBJ2-1, with a tentative D call TRBD1 (6 bases). The CDR3 runs 14 residues. Germline CDR1 is MNHNS and CDR2 is SASEGT. V lost 1 base to trimming and J lost 6 bases, with 10 bases between them. In DNA, the CDR3 is TGTGCCAGCAGTGAAGATGGCAGGGGCAATGAGCAGTTCTTC. This sequence encodes CASSEDGRGNEQFF.